This T cell receptor (beta chain) came from a study of blood T cell repertoires in COVID-19. Study context: The samples span acute and convalescent COVID-19 from the United States, Italy and Spain. From T cells, B-cell-depleted T cells, or PBMCs came the material, which was cDNA or gDNA.

Authors' processing steps: Reference gene primer amplification yielded estimated nucleated cell counts. Repertoires were generated with immunoSEQ multiplex PCR, while TCRdb's copy carries only in-frame clones and drops some. The V and J calls and clone size are taken from that table; D and trimming were inferred from the DNA. The table includes roughly 300,000 clones, 70% to 90% detected once. This clone was recorded once. The CDR3 has 15 residues. With 1 base removed from V and 8 bases from J, the gap between germline ends came to 18 bases. CDR1 and CDR2 from the germline V gene are LNHNV and YYDKDF (reference sequence).

Material for sequencing was peripheral blood. The J gene is TRBJ2-7, the V gene TRBV15, with TRBD2 as a possible D gene (6 bases). The clonotype comes from a woman aged 50 to 65 who had recovered from COVID-19. The CDR3, as DNA: TGTGCCACCAGCAGAGCCCAGGACTACTACGGACAGCAGTACTTC. This encodes CATSRAQDYYGQQYF.